This TCR beta chain comes out of a study of blood T cell repertoires in COVID-19. Study-level background: Sites across the United States, Italy and Spain contributed samples from acute and convalescent COVID-19. T cells, B-cell-depleted T cells, or PBMCs supplied cDNA or gDNA.

Authors' data handling: Reference gene primer amplification in the assay estimated nucleated cell counts. The data were produced by immunoSEQ multiplex PCR, yet TCRdb's version contains in-frame clones alone and is incomplete. The V and J calls and the clone size are those of that table, but D and trimming were determined from the DNA. This table has almost 80,000 clones, around nine tenths appearing once. CDR1 SGHRS and CDR2 YFSETQ come from the germline V gene. The CDR3 loop spans 16 amino acids. The junction had 8 bases not matched to a gene; V was cut back by 4 bases and J by 4 bases. Sequenced: peripheral blood. This chain uses TRBV5-1 with TRBJ2-5; 12 positions match TRBD2. The sequence came from a woman older than 75 with acute or convalescent COVID-19. CDR3 DNA: TGCGCCAGCAGCCTCGCTAGCGGGAGGGCGGGAGAGACCCAGTACTTC. Translated: CASSLASGRAGETQYF.